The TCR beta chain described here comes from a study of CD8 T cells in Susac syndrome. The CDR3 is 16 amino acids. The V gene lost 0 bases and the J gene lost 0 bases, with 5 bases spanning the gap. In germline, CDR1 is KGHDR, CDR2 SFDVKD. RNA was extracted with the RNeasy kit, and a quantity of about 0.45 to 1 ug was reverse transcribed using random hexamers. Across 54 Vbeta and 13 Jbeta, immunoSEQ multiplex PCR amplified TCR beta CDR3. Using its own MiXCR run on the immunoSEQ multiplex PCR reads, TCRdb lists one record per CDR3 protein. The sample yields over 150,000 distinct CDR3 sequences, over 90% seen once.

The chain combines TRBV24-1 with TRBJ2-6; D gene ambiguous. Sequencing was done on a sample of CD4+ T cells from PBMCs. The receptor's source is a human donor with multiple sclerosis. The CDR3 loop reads CATSDLDLSGANVLTF. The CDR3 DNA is TGTGCCACCAGTGATTTGGACCTCTCTGGGGCCAACGTCCTGACTTTC.